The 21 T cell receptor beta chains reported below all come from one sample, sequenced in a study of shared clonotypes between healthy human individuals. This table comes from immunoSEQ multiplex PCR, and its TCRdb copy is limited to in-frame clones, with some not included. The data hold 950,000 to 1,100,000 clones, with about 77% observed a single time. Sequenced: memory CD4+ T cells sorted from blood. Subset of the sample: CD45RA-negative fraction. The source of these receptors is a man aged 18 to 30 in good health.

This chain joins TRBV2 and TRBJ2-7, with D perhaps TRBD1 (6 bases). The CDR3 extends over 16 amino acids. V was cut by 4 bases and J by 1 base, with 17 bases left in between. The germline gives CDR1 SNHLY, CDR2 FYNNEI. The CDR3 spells CASSGARGHLSYEQYF. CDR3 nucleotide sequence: TGTGCCAGCAGTGGGGCCCGGGGACATCTGTCCTACGAGCAGTACTTC.

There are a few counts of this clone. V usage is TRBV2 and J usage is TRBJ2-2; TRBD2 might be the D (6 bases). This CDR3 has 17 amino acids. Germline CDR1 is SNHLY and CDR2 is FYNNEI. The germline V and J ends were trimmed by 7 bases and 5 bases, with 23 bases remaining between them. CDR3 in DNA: TGTGCCAGCACTCTTAGGGGACTGGACGTAGGGACCGGGGAGCTGTTTTTT. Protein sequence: CASTLRGLDVGTGELFF.

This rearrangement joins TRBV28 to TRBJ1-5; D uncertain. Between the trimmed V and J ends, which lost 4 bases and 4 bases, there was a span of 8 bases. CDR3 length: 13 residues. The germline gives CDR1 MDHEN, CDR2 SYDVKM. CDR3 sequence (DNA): TGTGCCAGCAGTTCCCGGGGAAATCAGCCCCAGCATTTT. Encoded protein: CASSSRGNQPQHF.

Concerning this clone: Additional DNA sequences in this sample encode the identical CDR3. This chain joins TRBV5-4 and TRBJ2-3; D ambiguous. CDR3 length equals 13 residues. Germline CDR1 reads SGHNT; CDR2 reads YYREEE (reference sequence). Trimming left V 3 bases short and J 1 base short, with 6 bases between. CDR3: CASSSSGTDTQYF. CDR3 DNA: TGTGCCAGCAGCTCTTCCGGCACAGATACGCAGTATTTT.

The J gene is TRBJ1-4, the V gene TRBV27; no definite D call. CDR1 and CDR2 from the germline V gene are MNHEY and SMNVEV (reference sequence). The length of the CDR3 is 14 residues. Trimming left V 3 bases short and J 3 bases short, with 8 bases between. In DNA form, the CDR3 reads TGTGCCAGCAGTTTGAGACACGCTAATGAAAAACTGTTTTTT. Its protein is CASSLRHANEKLFF.

CDR3 coding DNA: TGTGCCAGCAGCTTGGTCCATGGCTCTGGGGCCAACGTCCTGACTTTC. This encodes CASSLVHGSGANVLTF. This sequence joins TRBV5-8 and TRBJ2-6; D call uncertain. Trimming pared 0 bases from V and 0 bases from J, leaving 7 bases between. CDR1 SGHTS and CDR2 YDEGEE come from the germline V gene. This CDR3 comprises 16 residues.

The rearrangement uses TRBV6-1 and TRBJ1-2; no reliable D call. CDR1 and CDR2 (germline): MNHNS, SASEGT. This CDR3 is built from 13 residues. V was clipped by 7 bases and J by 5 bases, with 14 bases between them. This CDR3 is CASNIPSIYGYTF. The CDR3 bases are TGTGCCAGCAACATTCCATCTATTTATGGCTACACCTTC.

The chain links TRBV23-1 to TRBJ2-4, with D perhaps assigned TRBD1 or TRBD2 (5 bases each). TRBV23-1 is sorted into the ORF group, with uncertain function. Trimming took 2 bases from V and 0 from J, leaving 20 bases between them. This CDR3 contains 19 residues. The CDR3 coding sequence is TGCGCCAGCAGTCAACCACACTCCGGGACCACCTTAGCCAAAAACATTCAGTACTTC. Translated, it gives CASSQPHSGTTLAKNIQYF.

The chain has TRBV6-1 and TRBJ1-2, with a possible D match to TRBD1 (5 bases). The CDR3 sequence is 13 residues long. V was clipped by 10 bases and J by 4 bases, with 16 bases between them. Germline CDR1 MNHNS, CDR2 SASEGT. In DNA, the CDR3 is TGTGCCACCGACTCCAGGGTTCCCTATGGCTACACCTTC. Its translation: CATDSRVPYGYTF.

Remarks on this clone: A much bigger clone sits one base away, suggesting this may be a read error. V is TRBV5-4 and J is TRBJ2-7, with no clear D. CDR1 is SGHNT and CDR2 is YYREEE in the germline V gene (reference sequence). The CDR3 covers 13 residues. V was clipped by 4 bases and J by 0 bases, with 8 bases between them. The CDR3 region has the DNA TGTGCCAGCAGCCCTAGGAGCTCCTACGAGCAGTACTTC. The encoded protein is CASSPRSSYEQYF.

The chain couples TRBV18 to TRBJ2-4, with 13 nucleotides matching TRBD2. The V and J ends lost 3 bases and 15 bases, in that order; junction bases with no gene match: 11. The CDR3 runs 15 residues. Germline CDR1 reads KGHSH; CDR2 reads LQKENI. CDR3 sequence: CASSPQRSGLAGVYF. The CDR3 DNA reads TGTGCCAGCTCACCGCAGAGATCCGGACTAGCGGGAGTGTACTTC.

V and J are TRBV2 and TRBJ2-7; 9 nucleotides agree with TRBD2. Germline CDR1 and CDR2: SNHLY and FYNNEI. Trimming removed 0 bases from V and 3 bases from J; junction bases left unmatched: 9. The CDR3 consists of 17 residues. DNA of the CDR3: TGTGCCAGCAGTGAAGCTCGAGGACTAGCGTTCGGCTACGAGCAGTACTTC. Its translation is CASSEARGLAFGYEQYF.

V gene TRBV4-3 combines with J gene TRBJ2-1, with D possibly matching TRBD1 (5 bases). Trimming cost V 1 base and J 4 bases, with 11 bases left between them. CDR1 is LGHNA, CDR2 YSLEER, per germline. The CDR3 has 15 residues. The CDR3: CASSQGGGTYNEQFF. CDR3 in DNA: TGCGCCAGCAGCCAAGGGGGCGGAACATACAATGAGCAGTTCTTC.

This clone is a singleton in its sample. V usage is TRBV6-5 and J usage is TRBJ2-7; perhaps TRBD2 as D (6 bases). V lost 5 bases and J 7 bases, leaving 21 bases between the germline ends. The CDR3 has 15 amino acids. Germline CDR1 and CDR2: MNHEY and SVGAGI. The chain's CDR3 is CASSGGTPQRWEQYF. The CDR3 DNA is TGTGCCAGCAGTGGTGGGACTCCCCAGCGATGGGAGCAGTACTTC.

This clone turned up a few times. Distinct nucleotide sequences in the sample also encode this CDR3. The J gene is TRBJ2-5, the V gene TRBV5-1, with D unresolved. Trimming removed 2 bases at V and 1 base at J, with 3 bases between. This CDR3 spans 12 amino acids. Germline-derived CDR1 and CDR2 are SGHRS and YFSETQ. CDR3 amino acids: CASSLAQETQYF. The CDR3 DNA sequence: TGCGCCAGCAGCTTAGCCCAAGAGACCCAGTACTTC.

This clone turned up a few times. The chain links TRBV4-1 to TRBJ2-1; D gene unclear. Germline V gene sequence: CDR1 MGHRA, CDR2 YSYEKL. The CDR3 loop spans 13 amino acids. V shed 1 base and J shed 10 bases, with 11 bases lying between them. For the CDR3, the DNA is TGCGCCAGCAGCCAAGGGACCTTCAGGGAGCAGTTCTTC. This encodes CASSQGTFREQFF.

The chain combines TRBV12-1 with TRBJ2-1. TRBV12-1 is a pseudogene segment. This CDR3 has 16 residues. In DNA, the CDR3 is TGTGCCACCAGAGTGGTTGGGTTAGTCAACTACAATGAGCAGTTCTTC. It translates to CATRVVGLVNYNEQFF.

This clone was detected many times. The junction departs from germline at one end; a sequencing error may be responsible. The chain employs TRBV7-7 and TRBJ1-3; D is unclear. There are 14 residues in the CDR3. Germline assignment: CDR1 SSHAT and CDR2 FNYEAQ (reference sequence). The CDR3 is CASSLTPSGNTIYF. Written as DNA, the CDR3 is TGTGCTAGCAGCTTGACCCCATCTGGAAACACCATATATTTT. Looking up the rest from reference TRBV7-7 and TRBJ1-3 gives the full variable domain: GAGVSQSPRYKVTKRGQDVTLRCDPISSHATLYWYQQALGQGPEFLTYFNYEAQPDKSGLPSDRFSAERPEGSISTLTIQRTEQRDSAMYRCASSLTPSGNTIYFGEGSWLTVV.

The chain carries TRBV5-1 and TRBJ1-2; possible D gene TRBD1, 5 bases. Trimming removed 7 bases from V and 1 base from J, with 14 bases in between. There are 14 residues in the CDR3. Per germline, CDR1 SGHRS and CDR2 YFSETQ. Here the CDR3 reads CASAWDGGNYGYTF. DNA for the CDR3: TGCGCCAGCGCGTGGGACGGGGGTAACTATGGCTACACCTTC.

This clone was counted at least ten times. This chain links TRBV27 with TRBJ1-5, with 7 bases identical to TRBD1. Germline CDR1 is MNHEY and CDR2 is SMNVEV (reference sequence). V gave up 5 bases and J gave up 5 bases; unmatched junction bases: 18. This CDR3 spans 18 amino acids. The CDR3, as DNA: TGTGCCAGCAGTCGCGCTTTACAGGGGAGTGCCGGTGATCAGCCCCAGCATTTT. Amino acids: CASSRALQGSAGDQPQHF.

In DNA form, the CDR3 reads TGCGCCAGCAGCCAAGAGGTCCGAGGGGGCACAGATACGCAGTATTTT. It encodes CASSQEVRGGTDTQYF. The genes are TRBV4-3 and TRBJ2-3; D is possibly TRBD1 or TRBD2 (5 bases each). The germline V gene has CDR1 LGHNA and CDR2 YSLEER. Trimming stripped 0 bases from V and 1 base from J, with 11 bases between. The CDR3 extends over 16 amino acids.